This T cell receptor (beta chain) was profiled in a study of beta chain features in type 1 diabetes (dated by TCRdb to the late 2010s). Looking at the study overall: Mean age, gender distribution, total cell number and subset yield did not differ between patients and healthy donors. A total of 85 million to 140 million sorted cells were examined across all samples, and the number of cells per subset was strongly correlated with RNA yield. The study compared TCRB repertoires of sorted circulating CD4+ T cell subsets between recently diagnosed type 1 diabetes patients and matched healthy donors. Regulatory and stem cell-like memory subsets were isolated from only 8 patients and about 8 healthy donors, whereas naive and central memory subsets came from all 30 or so donors. What the authors observed across the whole study: The naive, central memory and regulatory TCRB repertoires appeared to resemble one another more closely among patients than among healthy donors. HLA sub-analyses involved small numbers of individuals, so any influence of HLA type on TCRB rearrangement remained unresolved. PCR might favor shorter templates, but patient and control samples were amplified and corrected together, so any skew would affect both groups equally. Fewer insertions and more nucleotide deletions at VDJ recombination sites were observed in patients with type 1 diabetes, implying thymic rearrangement abnormalities. Because cDNA rather than genomic DNA was sequenced, highly expressing activated cells could have been over-represented, although no difference in activation and CD3 levels was found between groups. Type 1 diabetes patients showed a moderate but significant shortening of TCRB CDR3 length in all four CD4+ subsets.

The High Capacity cDNA Reverse Transcription Kit was used to reverse transcribe all of the isolated RNA, meaning that expressed TCRB transcripts were what got sequenced. Naive, central memory and regulatory T cell samples underwent deep immunoSEQ sequencing, averaging roughly 3.4 million total reads per sample. Sorted cells were lysed in RLT buffer, and RNA was extracted using DNase-treated RNeasy Micro or Mini kits according to cell number. Each cell subset was processed separately to prevent cross-contamination, with patient and healthy donor samples processed together. The immunoSEQ multiplex PCR was used to amplify TCRB sequences from cDNA, generating 87-bp fragments that spanned the CDR3 region. Sequencing of the amplicons was done on the Illumina HiSeq platform. Per the authors' processing: PCR bias was computationally corrected using synthetic template baselines, reads within Hamming distance 2 were collapsed, and singletons that could not be merged were discarded. Reads were aligned against IMGT to assign V, D and J genes, CDR3 length and insertions or deletions at six rearrangement sites. Clonotype counts were normalized to sorted cell number within each subset before computing true diversity and Gini coefficients with the tcR R package. The overlap coefficient, calculated on TCRB nucleotide sequences, was used to quantify repertoire sharing. TCRdb carries this immuneACCESS record with in-frame sequences only. Its versions omit some clonotypes, under half of them owing to an unresolved V gene in the studies checked, with the rest unexplained. The D gene and trimming were derived from the DNA, and the V and J assignments and clone size from that table. In this sample the table shows more than 110,000 clones, 6.9% of which occur a single time. Of the sample, approximately 1.5% falls within the top ten clones.

Each donor gave one peripheral blood draw, averaging roughly 120 mL, which was collected into heparinised tubes. A BD FACSAria II was used to sort naive, central memory, regulatory and stem cell-like memory CD4+ T cells with a panel that included CD45RO, CCR7, CD25, CD127, CD95 and CD27. Purity was above 95% for every sorted population. PBMCs were isolated immediately by Lymphoprep density gradient centrifugation and stained directly without culture. So that batch effects would be minimized, each experiment stained and sorted samples in pairs, pairing one healthy donor with one patient. This clone showed up many times. Its antigen is not yet known. Base qualities are not recorded, but no much larger clone differs from it by a single base. From the germline V gene (reference sequence), CDR1 is LNHNV and CDR2 is YYDKDF. The CDR3 spans 16 residues, from the cysteine through the phenylalanine. Solely the CDR3 DNA is kept, with 48 bases framed from the first base. Compared with germline, V lacks 4 bases and J lacks 1 base; bases without a gene match: 7.

The V and J genes are TRBV15 and TRBJ2-1; TRBD2 lines up with 7 middle nucleotides. The source is a woman aged 30 to 39 in good health. Sequenced sample: central memory CD4+ T cells from blood. The nucleotides are TGTGCCACCAGCACCTTAGCGGGTTTATCCTACAATGAGCAGTTCTTC. Its protein is CATSTLAGLSYNEQFF.